This TCR beta chain was profiled in a study of neurological immune-mediated disorders. The sorted libraries drew on 800,000 to 1,000,000 T cells that were CD4+ or CD8+. cDNA synthesis was performed by 5'RACE with 10-nucleotide random UMIs. TCRdb redid the calling of the 5' RACE reads with MiXCR, one entry per CDR3 protein. The sample records about 30,000 distinct CDR3 sequences, approximately 5.2% being singletons. This clonotype was seen repeatedly, ten times or more. The antigen is not known. General study findings and limits: Across subjects, expanded clones had no CDR3 amino acid sequences in common, pointing to private repertoires in all groups.

This CDR3 region has 13 residues. V was trimmed by 2 bases and J by 7 bases, leaving 8 bases between them. The germline gives CDR1 MNHNY, CDR2 SVGAGI (reference sequence). The rearrangement links TRBV6-6 to TRBJ2-2; no clear D gene. What was sequenced was CD4+ T cells from blood. This receptor was identified in a woman in her forties or fifties in good health. CDR3 nucleotide sequence: TGTGCCAGCAGTTACGGGCTCGGCGGGGAGCTGTTTTTT. Translation gives CASSYGLGGELFF.